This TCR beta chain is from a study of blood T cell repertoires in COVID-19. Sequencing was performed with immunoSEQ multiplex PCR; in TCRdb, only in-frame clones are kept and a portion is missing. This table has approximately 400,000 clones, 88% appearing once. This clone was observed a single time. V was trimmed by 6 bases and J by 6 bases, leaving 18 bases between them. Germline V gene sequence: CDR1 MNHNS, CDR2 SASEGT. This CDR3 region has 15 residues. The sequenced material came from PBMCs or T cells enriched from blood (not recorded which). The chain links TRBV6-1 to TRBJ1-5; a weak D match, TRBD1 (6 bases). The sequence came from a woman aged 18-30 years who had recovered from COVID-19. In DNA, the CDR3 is TGTGCCAGCAGCCGCCAAAATGGGGGCGGTCAGCCCCAGCATTTT. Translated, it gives CASSRQNGGGQPQHF.